The 9 T cell receptor beta chains reported below all come from one sample, sequenced in a study of blood T cell repertoires in COVID-19. Produced via immunoSEQ multiplex PCR; TCRdb's table is partial and in-frame only. The repertoire holds more than 85,000 clones, with approximately 82% as singletons. Sequencing was done on a sample of peripheral blood. These receptors were obtained from a woman older than 75 with acute or convalescent COVID-19.

This chain links TRBV27 with TRBJ1-6; D possibly corresponds to TRBD1 (6 bases). This CDR3 comprises 15 residues. The germline CDR1 and CDR2 sequences are MNHEY and SMNVEV (reference sequence). The V gene lost 6 bases and the J gene lost 10 bases, with 19 bases spanning the gap. As DNA, the CDR3 is TGTGCCAGCAGCCCGGGGGGGCTATATGGATCACCCCTCCACTTT. It encodes CASSPGGLYGSPLHF.

This rearrangement joins TRBV7-8 to TRBJ1-4, with TRBD1 matching over 7 bases. The CDR3 sequence is 15 residues long. V was pared by 6 bases and J by 15 bases, with 19 bases of the junction left unmatched. The V gene's germline CDR1 is SGHVS and CDR2 FQNEAQ. The CDR3 region is CASSFRTGYAGRLFF. The CDR3 nucleotides are TGTGCCAGCAGTTTCCGGACAGGCTACGCGGGGAGGTTGTTTTTT.

This clone was seen a handful of times. This chain links TRBV6-6 with TRBJ2-1, with D uncertain. CDR1 is MNHNY and CDR2 is SVGAGI in the germline V gene (reference sequence). This CDR3 contains 14 residues. With 7 bases removed from V and 0 bases from J, the gap between germline ends came to 10 bases. The CDR3 loop reads CASNIRSSYNEQFF. As DNA, the CDR3 is TGTGCCAGCAACATCAGAAGCTCCTACAATGAGCAGTTCTTC.

The chain uses TRBV28 and TRBJ1-3; 8 bases match TRBD1. CDR1 MDHEN and CDR2 SYDVKM come from the germline V gene. This CDR3 spans 15 amino acids. J lost 2 bases, V lost 7 bases, and 7 bases had no gene match. CDR3 sequence (DNA): TGTGCCAGCACCGGACAGGGAGCGCCTGGAAACACCATATATTTT. Amino acid sequence: CASTGQGAPGNTIYF.

The rearrangement links TRBV30 to TRBJ1-2; no clear D. This CDR3 is 11 amino acids long. V was cut by 2 bases and J by 9 bases, with 10 bases left in between. Germline loops: CDR1 GTSNPN, CDR2 SVGIG (reference sequence). The CDR3 region is CAWSRDKRYTF. For the CDR3, the DNA is TGTGCCTGGAGTCGCGACAAACGCTACACCTTC. The variable domain in full, with the rest retrieved from reference TRBV30 and TRBJ1-2, is SQTIHQWPATLVQPVGSPLSLECTVEGTSNPNLYWYRQAAGRGLQLLFYSVGIGQISSEVPQNLSASRPQDRQFILSSKKLLLSDSGFYLCAWSRDKRYTFGSGTRLTVV.

This clone showed up just once. The CDR3 region is CASSQGQGNEKLFF. In DNA form, the CDR3 reads TGTGCCAGCAGCCAGGGACAGGGAAATGAAAAACTGTTTTTT. This chain connects TRBV4-2 to TRBJ1-4; 9 positions match TRBD1. The CDR3 has 14 amino acids. CDR1 LGHNA and CDR2 YNFKEQ come from the germline V gene. The junction had 1 base not matched to a gene; V was cut back by 3 bases and J by 5 bases.

V gene TRBV9 combines with J gene TRBJ1-4; 9 bases are shared with TRBD1. From germline, CDR1 is SGDLS and CDR2 YYNGEE. This CDR3 contains 15 residues. V trimming: 4 bases; J trimming: 8 bases; junction bases outside the gene matches: 9. The DNA of the CDR3 is TGTGCCAGCAGCAAAGGACAGGGGAGAGGAGAAAAACTGTTTTTT. Translating gives CASSKGQGRGEKLFF.

The chain uses TRBV19 and TRBJ2-3; D is possibly TRBD1 (6 bases). The V end was cut by 7 bases, the J end by 1 base, with 15 bases between. The CDR3 runs 15 residues. Germline V gene sequence: CDR1 LNHDA, CDR2 SQIVND (reference sequence). The CDR3 nucleotides read TGTGCCAGTACTACCAGGGGAGAAGGCACAGATACGCAGTATTTT. This translates into CASTTRGEGTDTQYF.

The chain combines TRBV11-2 with TRBJ2-2, with 9 bases that match TRBD2. Per germline, CDR1 SGHAT and CDR2 FQNNGV. With 4 bases clipped from V and 7 bases from J, the junction kept 4 bases outside the gene matches. This CDR3 region has 14 residues. As DNA, the CDR3 is TGTGCCAGCAGCTCTTTAGCGGGAGTCGGGGAGCTGTTTTTT. It yields the protein CASSSLAGVGELFF.